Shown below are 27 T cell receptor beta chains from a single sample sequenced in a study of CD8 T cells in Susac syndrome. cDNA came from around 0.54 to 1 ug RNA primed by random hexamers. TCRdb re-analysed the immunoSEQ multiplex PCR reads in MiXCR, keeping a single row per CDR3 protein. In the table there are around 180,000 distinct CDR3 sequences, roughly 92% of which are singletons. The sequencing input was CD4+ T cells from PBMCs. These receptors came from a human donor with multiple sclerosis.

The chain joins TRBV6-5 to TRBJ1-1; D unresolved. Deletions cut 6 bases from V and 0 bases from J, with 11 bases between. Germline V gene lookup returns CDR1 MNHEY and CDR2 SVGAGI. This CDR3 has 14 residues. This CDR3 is CASSLKRVNTEAFF. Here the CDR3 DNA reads TGTGCCAGCAGCCTTAAACGGGTGAACACTGAAGCTTTCTTT.

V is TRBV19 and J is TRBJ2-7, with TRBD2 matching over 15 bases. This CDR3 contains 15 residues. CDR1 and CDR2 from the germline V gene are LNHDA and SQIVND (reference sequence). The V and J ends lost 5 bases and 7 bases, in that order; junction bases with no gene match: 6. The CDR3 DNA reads TGTGCCAGTAGTTCCGGGACTAGCGGGAGGTTGGAGCAGTACTTC. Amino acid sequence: CASSSGTSGRLEQYF.

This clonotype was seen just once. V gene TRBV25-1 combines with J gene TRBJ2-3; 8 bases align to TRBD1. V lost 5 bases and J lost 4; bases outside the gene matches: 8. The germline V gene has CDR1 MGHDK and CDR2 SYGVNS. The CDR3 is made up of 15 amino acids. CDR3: CASSTGTGFSDTQYF. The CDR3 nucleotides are TGTGCCAGCAGTACCGGGACAGGTTTCTCAGATACGCAGTATTTT.

The CDR3 region has the DNA TGTGCCAGCAGCCAGAGGGACAGAATGGATACGCAGTATTTT. It encodes CASSQRDRMDTQYF. The chain is built from TRBV6-6 and TRBJ2-3, with 7 bases lining up with TRBD1. The CDR3 is 14 residues long. Germline V gene lookup returns CDR1 MNHNY and CDR2 SVGAGI (reference sequence). V was clipped by 6 bases and J by 6 bases; unmatched bases: 9.

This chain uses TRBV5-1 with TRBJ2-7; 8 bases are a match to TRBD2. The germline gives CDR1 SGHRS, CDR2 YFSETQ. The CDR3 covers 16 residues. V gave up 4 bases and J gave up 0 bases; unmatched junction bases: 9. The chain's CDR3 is CASSPSLAGSSYEQYF. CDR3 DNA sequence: TGCGCCAGCAGCCCAAGTTTAGCGGGGAGCTCCTACGAGCAGTACTTC.

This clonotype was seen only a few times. The CDR3 DNA reads as TGTGCCAGCATCCAAAAGCGGGGAAGCACAGATACGCAGTATTTT. Protein: CASIQKRGSTDTQYF. V and J are TRBV6-1 and TRBJ2-3, with 7 bases lining up with TRBD2. The CDR3 sequence is 15 residues long. Germline loops: CDR1 MNHNS, CDR2 SASEGT. With 7 bases clipped from V and 0 bases from J, the junction kept 7 bases outside the gene matches.

CDR3 sequence reads: CASSSTGDIQYF. For the CDR3, the DNA is TGTGCCAGCAGTTCTACAGGTGACATTCAGTACTTC. This chain connects TRBV2 to TRBJ2-4; TRBD1 is a possible D gene (5 bases). V lost 5 bases, J lost 8 bases, and 10 bases lay in between. The CDR3 is 12 residues long. CDR1 and CDR2 (germline): SNHLY, FYNNEI.

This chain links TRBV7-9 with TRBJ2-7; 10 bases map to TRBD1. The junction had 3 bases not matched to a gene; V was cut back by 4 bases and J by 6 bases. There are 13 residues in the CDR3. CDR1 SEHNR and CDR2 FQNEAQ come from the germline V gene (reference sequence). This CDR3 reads CASSSRTGGEQYF. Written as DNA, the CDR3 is TGTGCCAGCAGCTCAAGGACAGGGGGCGAGCAGTACTTC.

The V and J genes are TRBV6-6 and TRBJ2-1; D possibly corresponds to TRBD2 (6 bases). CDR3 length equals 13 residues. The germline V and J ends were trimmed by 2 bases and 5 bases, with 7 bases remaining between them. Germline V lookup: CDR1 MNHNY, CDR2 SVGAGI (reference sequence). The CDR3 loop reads CASSYERDNEQFF. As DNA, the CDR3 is TGTGCCAGCAGTTACGAGCGGGACAATGAGCAGTTCTTC.

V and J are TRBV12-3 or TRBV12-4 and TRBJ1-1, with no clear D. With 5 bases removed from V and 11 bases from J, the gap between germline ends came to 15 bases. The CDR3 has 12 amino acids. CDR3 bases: TGTGCCAGCAGTCCAACCGGACCTATGGCTTTCTTT. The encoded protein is CASSPTGPMAFF.

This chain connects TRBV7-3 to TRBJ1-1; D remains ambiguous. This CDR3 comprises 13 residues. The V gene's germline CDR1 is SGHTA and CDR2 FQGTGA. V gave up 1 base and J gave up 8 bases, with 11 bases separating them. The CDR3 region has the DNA TGTGCCAGCAGCTTAAGTCGCGAGACCGAAGCTTTCTTT. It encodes CASSLSRETEAFF.

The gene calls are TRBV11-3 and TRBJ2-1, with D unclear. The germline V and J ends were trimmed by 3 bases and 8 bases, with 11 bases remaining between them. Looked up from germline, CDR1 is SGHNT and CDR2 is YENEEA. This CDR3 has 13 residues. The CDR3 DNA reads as TGTGCCAGCAGCTTCCCGGTTGGCGATGAGCAGTTCTTC. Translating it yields CASSFPVGDEQFF. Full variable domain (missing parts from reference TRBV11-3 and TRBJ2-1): EAGVVQSPRYKIIEKKQPVAFWCNPISGHNTLYWYLQNLGQGPELLIRYENEEAVDDSQLPKDRFSAERLKGVDSTLKIQPAELGDSAVYLCASSFPVGDEQFFGPGTRLTVL.

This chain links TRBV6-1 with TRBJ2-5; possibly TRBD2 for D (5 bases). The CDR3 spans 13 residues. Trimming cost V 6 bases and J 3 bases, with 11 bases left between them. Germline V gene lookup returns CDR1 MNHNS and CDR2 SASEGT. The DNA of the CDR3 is TGTGCCAGCAGGGCGGGTCGAGAAGAGACCCAGTACTTC. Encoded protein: CASRAGREETQYF.

CDR3 DNA: TGCAGTGCTAGTCAGGGGGCGCACACAGATACGCAGTATTTT. It is translated as CSASQGAHTDTQYF. The chain couples TRBV20-1 to TRBJ2-3; TRBD1 matches at 8 bases. The length of the CDR3 is 14 residues. The junction had 4 bases not matched to a gene; V was cut back by 3 bases and J by 2 bases. The germline V gene encodes CDR1 DFQATT and CDR2 SNEGSKA (reference sequence).

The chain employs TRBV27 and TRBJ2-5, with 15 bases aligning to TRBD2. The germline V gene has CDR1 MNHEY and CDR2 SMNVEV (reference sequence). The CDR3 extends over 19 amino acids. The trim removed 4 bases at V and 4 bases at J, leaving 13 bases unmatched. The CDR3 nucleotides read TGTGCCAGCAGTTCCCGGACTAGCGGGGGGGCCGGGATCAGAGAGACCCAGTACTTC. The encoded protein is CASSSRTSGGAGIRETQYF.

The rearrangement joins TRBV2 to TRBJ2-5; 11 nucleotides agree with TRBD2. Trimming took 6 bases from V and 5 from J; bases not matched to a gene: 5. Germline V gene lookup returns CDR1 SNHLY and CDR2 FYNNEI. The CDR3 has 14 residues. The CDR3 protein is CASRKTSGTETQYF. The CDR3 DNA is TGTGCCAGCAGAAAGACTAGCGGGACGGAGACCCAGTACTTC.

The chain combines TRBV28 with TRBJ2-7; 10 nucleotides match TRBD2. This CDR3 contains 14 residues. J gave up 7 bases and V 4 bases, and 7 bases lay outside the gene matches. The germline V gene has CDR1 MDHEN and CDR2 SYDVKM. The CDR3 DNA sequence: TGTGCCAGCAGTTCTAGCGGGGGCCCGAGAGAGCAGTACTTC. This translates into CASSSSGGPREQYF.

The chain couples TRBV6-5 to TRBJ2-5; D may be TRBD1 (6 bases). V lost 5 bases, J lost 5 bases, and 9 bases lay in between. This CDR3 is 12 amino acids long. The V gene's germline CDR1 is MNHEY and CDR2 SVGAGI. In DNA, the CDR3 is TGTGCCAGCAGTGGACAGATGGAGACCCAGTACTTC. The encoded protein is CASSGQMETQYF.

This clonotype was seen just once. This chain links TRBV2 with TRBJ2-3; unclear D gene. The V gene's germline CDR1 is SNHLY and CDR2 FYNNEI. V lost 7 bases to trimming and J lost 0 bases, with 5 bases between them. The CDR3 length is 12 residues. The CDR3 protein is CASMRSTDTQYF. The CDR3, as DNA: TGTGCCAGCATGAGGAGCACAGATACGCAGTATTTT.

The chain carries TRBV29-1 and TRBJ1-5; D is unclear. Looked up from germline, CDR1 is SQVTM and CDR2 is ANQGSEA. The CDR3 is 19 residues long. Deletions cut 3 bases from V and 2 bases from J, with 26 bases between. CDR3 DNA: TGCAGCGTTGATACCGGCAGACGTTCTGGAATGAGGCGCAATCAGCCCCAGCATTTT. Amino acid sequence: CSVDTGRRSGMRRNQPQHF.

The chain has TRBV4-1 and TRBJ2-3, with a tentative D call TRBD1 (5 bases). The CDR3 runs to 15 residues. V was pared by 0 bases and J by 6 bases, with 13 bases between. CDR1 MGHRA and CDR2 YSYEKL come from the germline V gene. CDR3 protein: CASSQDFEGVDTQYF. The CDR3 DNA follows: TGCGCCAGCAGCCAAGACTTCGAAGGGGTTGATACGCAGTATTTT.

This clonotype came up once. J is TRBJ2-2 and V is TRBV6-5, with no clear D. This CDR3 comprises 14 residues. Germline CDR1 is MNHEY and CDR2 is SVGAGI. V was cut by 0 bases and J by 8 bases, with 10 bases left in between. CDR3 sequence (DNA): TGTGCCAGCAGTTACTCGACACACTTAGGGGAGCTGTTTTTT. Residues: CASSYSTHLGELFF.

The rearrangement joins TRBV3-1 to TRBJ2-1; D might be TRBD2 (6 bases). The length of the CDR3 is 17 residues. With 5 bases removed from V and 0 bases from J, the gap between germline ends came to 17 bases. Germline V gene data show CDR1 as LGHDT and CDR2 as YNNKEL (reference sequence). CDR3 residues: CASSRSGGESSYNEQFF. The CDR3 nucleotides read TGTGCCAGCAGCAGAAGCGGCGGGGAGAGCTCCTACAATGAGCAGTTCTTC.

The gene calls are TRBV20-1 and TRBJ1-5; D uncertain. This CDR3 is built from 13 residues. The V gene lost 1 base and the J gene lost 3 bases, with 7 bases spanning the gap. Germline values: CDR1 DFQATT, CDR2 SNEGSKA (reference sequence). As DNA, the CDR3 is TGCAGTGCTAGAGCAACAATCAATCAGCCCCAGCATTTT. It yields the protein CSARATINQPQHF.

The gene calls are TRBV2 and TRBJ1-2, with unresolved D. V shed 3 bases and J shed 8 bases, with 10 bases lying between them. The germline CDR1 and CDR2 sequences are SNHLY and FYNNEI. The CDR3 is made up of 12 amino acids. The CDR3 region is CASSDLAGGYTF. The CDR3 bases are TGTGCCAGCAGTGACCTCGCGGGGGGCTACACCTTC.

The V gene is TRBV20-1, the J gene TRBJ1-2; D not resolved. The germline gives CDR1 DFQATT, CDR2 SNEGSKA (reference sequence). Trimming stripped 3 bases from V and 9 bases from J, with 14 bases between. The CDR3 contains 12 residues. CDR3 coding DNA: TGCAGTGCTAGGTGGACCACCTCACGCTACACCTTC. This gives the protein CSARWTTSRYTF.

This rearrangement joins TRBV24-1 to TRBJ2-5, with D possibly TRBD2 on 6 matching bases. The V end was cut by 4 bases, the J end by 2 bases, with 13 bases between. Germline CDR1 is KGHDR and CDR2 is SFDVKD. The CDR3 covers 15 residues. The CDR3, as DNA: TGTGCCACCAGTGAAGTGGCGGGGCTTCAAGAGACCCAGTACTTC. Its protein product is CATSEVAGLQETQYF.